This TCR beta chain stems from a study of CD8+CD57+ T cells in acquired aplastic anemia. Trimming cost V 2 bases and J 5 bases, with 6 bases left between them. The CDR3 consists of 12 residues. Per the germline V gene, CDR1 is MGHDK and CDR2 is SYGVNS. Before being chosen for sequencing, patients had shown CD8+CD57+ cell expansion by flow cytometry. Genomic DNA constituted the template upon which TCR beta VDJ and CDR3 profiling was performed. TCRdb redid the calling of the reads with MiXCR, one entry per CDR3 protein. This table holds about 180,000 distinct CDR3 sequences, approximately 48% found once.

The chain links TRBV25-1 to TRBJ1-2; D unclear. The specimen was sorted CD4+, CD8+, or CD8+CD57+ T cells (not recorded which) from PBMCs. The origin of this receptor is a human donor with aplastic anemia. The CDR3 loop reads CASSEVSYGYTF. CDR3 coding DNA: TGTGCCAGCAGTGAAGTCTCGTATGGCTACACCTTC.